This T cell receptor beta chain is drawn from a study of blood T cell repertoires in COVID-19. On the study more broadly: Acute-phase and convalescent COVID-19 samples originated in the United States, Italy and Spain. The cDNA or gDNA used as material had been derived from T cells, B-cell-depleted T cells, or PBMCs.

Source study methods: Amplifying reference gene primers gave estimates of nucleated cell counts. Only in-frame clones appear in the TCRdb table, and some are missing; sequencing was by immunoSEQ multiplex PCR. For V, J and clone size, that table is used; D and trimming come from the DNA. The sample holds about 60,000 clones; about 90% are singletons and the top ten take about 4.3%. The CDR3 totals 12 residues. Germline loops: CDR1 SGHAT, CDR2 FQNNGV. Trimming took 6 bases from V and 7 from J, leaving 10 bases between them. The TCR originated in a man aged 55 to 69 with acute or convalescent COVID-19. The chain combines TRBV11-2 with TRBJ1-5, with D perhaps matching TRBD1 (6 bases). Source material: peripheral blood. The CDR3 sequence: CASSPGAQPQHF. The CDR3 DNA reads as TGTGCCAGCAGTCCAGGGGCACAGCCCCAGCATTTT.